One sample yielded the 28 T cell receptor beta chains listed below, sequenced in a study of shared clonotypes between healthy human individuals. Sequencing was performed with immunoSEQ multiplex PCR; in TCRdb, only in-frame clones are kept and a portion is missing. The top ten hold under 0.8% of the sample, which has about 990,000 clones, approximately 78% seen once. The specimen sequenced was memory CD4+ T cells from PBMCs. The sample's subset: CD45RA-negative fraction. Receptors originate from a man in his late teens or twenties in good health. Some clones in this sample may be carry-over from other donors' samples.

The V and J genes are TRBV27 and TRBJ2-6; D may match TRBD1 or TRBD2 (5 bases each). The germline V gene has CDR1 MNHEY and CDR2 SMNVEV (reference sequence). The CDR3 is 14 residues long. V lost 5 bases to trimming and J lost 12 bases, with 17 bases between them. The CDR3 spells CASSPRDHPSVLTF. The CDR3 nucleotides read TGTGCCAGCAGTCCCCGGGACCACCCAAGCGTCCTGACTTTC.

A word on this clone: A single base separates this from a much larger clone, so it may be a read error. Other nucleotide sequences from this sample produce the same CDR3. The V call is TRBV27, the J call TRBJ2-3, with 7 bases that match TRBD2. The CDR3 runs 15 residues. Germline values: CDR1 MNHEY, CDR2 SMNVEV (reference sequence). V dropped 2 bases and J dropped 6; count of bases not matched to a gene: 8. The CDR3, as DNA: TGTGCCAGCAGTTTAATGGGGACTACCACGGATACGCAGTATTTT. Translation: CASSLMGTTTDTQYF.

The V gene is TRBV28, the J gene TRBJ1-1, with D uncertain. Germline V CDR1 and CDR2: MDHEN, SYDVKM. Trimming pared 7 bases from V and 5 bases from J, leaving 17 bases between. CDR3 length: 14 residues. The CDR3 region has the DNA TGTGCCAGCACCCTGCCCCCTCTTAAGACTGAAGCTTTCTTT. It is translated as CASTLPPLKTEAFF.

This rearrangement joins TRBV7-9 to TRBJ2-1; D is possibly TRBD1 or TRBD2 (5 bases each). The ends were cut back, 5 bases at V and 12 bases at J, with 20 bases in the middle. CDR1 SEHNR and CDR2 FQNEAQ come from the germline V gene (reference sequence). This CDR3 contains 14 residues. The CDR3 spells CASSPGTTWGSQFF. The CDR3 bases are TGTGCCAGCAGCCCAGGGACCACCTGGGGATCGCAGTTCTTC.

The chain uses TRBV28 and TRBJ1-2; D gene ambiguous. Trimming stripped 7 bases from V and 6 bases from J, with 18 bases between. This CDR3 is 14 amino acids long. Looked up from germline, CDR1 is MDHEN and CDR2 is SYDVKM. CDR3 amino acids: CASTLGTSSDGYTF. CDR3 DNA: TGTGCCAGCACCTTGGGCACGAGTAGCGATGGCTACACCTTC.

J is TRBJ2-7 and V is TRBV7-3, with TRBD1 identical over 10 bases. This CDR3 has 15 amino acids. Germline V gene sequence: CDR1 SGHTA, CDR2 FQGTGA. The junction had 9 bases not matched to a gene; V was cut back by 4 bases and J by 6 bases. For the CDR3, the DNA is TGTGCCAGCAGCTCCTCCGGGACAGGGGTCAGCGAGCAGTACTTC. This sequence encodes CASSSSGTGVSEQYF.

The chain recombines TRBV9 with TRBJ2-3; tentatively, D is TRBD2 (6 bases). The germline V and J ends were trimmed by 0 bases and 5 bases, with 13 bases remaining between them. The CDR3 loop spans 15 amino acids. The germline V gene has CDR1 SGDLS and CDR2 YYNGEE. CDR3 sequence (DNA): TGTGCCAGCAGCGTAGAGCCGGGAGCGGGAGATACGCAGTATTTT. Protein sequence: CASSVEPGAGDTQYF.

V gene TRBV19 combines with J gene TRBJ1-5; no firm D call. This CDR3 has 15 residues. CDR1 and CDR2 (germline): LNHDA, SQIVND (reference sequence). Trimming removed 5 bases from V and 4 bases from J, with 15 bases in between. The CDR3 region is CASSVWSLGNQPQHF. CDR3 nucleotides: TGTGCCAGTAGTGTGTGGAGCTTGGGTAATCAGCCCCAGCATTTT.

Here the CDR3 DNA reads TGTGCCAGCAGCTTGAGGGGGCCCTATAACATTCAGTACTTC. This codes for CASSLRGPYNIQYF. The chain uses TRBV5-6 and TRBJ2-4; TRBD1 matches 7 bases. V dropped 1 base and J dropped 7; count of bases not matched to a gene: 5. The germline V gene has CDR1 SGHDT and CDR2 YYEEEE. The CDR3 contains 14 residues.

This clone was found once. This chain connects TRBV21-1 to TRBJ2-7; the table's D call, TRBD1, was not checked against the DNA. TRBV21-1 is designated a pseudogene. The CDR3 totals 13 residues. This CDR3 reads CASSRGRSYEQYF. The CDR3 coding sequence is TGTGCCAGCAGCAGGGGCAGGTCCTACGAGCAGTACTTC.

This clone came up a few times. The V gene is TRBV20-1, the J gene TRBJ2-5; D unclear. The germline V gene encodes CDR1 DFQATT and CDR2 SNEGSKA (reference sequence). Trimming pared 6 bases from V and 4 bases from J, leaving 9 bases between. This CDR3 is 11 amino acids long. CDR3 loop: CSATDAETQYF. CDR3 in DNA: TGCAGTGCCACTGACGCAGAGACCCAGTACTTC.

The rearrangement joins TRBV5-1 to TRBJ2-2; tentatively, D is TRBD1 (6 bases). CDR1 and CDR2 (germline): SGHRS, YFSETQ. V was pared by 6 bases and J by 7 bases, with 22 bases between. This CDR3 spans 16 amino acids. The CDR3 is CASNDYRDISFGELFF. Here the CDR3 DNA reads TGCGCCAGCAACGATTACCGGGACATTTCGTTCGGGGAGCTGTTTTTT.

This clone occurred once. V and J are TRBV4-3 and TRBJ1-2; TRBD1 aligns across 7 bases. From germline, CDR1 is LGHNA and CDR2 YSLEER. The CDR3 runs to 13 residues. V shed 5 bases and J 10 bases; nucleotides not matched to a gene: 10. CDR3 sequence (DNA): TGCGCCAGCAGCTTGAGAGGGGGCGAGGACTACACCTTC. The encoded protein is CASSLRGGEDYTF.

This clone was counted once. The V call is TRBV5-1, the J call TRBJ2-1; D might be TRBD2 (6 bases). Germline-derived CDR1 and CDR2 are SGHRS and YFSETQ. The CDR3 has 14 amino acids. Trimming took off 3 bases at V and 1 base at J, with 8 bases between the two ends. Here the CDR3 reads CASSSEGSYNEQFF. The DNA of the CDR3 is TGCGCCAGCAGCTCGGAGGGTTCCTACAATGAGCAGTTCTTC.

The J gene is TRBJ2-7, the V gene TRBV4-2; D call uncertain. Looked up from germline, CDR1 is LGHNA and CDR2 is YNFKEQ. The CDR3 has 14 amino acids. Trimming stripped 2 bases from V and 5 bases from J, with 13 bases between. The CDR3 region has the DNA TGTGCCAGCAGCCAATTATTTAGCTTCCACGAGCAGTACTTC. Translating it yields CASSQLFSFHEQYF.

The genes are TRBV6-1 and TRBJ1-3, with D maybe TRBD1 (6 bases). V lost 5 bases and J lost 0, with 11 bases in between. The germline V gene encodes CDR1 MNHNS and CDR2 SASEGT. CDR3 length: 15 amino acids. The CDR3 coding sequence is TGTGCCAGCAGTCGACAGGCGAGCTCTGGAAACACCATATATTTT. It is translated as CASSRQASSGNTIYF.

This clone was recorded a few times. CDR3 in amino acids: CASSEWNTEAFF. CDR3 nucleotide sequence: TGTGCCAGCAGTGAATGGAACACTGAAGCTTTCTTT. The chain uses TRBV2 and TRBJ1-1, with D unresolved. Germline CDR1 and CDR2: SNHLY and FYNNEI. Trimming cost V 2 bases and J 1 base, with 2 bases left between them. This CDR3 spans 12 amino acids.

This clone was observed at least ten times. J is TRBJ1-1 and V is TRBV5-1; D perhaps matches TRBD1 (6 bases). This CDR3 spans 16 amino acids. Between the trimmed V and J ends, which lost 2 bases and 0 bases, there was a span of 14 bases. The germline V gene encodes CDR1 SGHRS and CDR2 YFSETQ. CDR3 sequence reads: CASSFGQSYMNTEAFF. The CDR3 DNA sequence: TGCGCCAGCAGCTTCGGACAGAGCTACATGAACACTGAAGCTTTCTTT.

This clone occurred once. The rearrangement uses TRBV29-1 and TRBJ1-1; D is uncertain. Germline V gene data show CDR1 as SQVTM and CDR2 as ANQGSEA. V was pared by 0 bases and J by 3 bases, with 11 bases between. The CDR3 covers 14 residues. The DNA for the CDR3 is TGCAGCGTTGAAGAAGGAGGCAGCTACACTGAAGCTTTCTTT. Protein: CSVEEGGSYTEAFF.

Details on this clone: A read error may be the cause here, since a much bigger clone is one base away. The V and J genes are TRBV18 and TRBJ1-2; D gene unclear. The CDR3 is 17 amino acids. V shed 2 bases and J shed 5 bases, with 21 bases lying between them. Per the germline V gene, CDR1 is KGHSH and CDR2 is LQKENI. The CDR3 region has the DNA TGTGCCAGCTCACCAAACTTCGATCCGGTCGGAGGGTATGGCTACACCTTC. Encoded protein: CASSPNFDPVGGYGYTF.

This rearrangement joins TRBV15 to TRBJ1-5; D call uncertain. Germline V gene data show CDR1 as LNHNV and CDR2 as YYDKDF (reference sequence). The CDR3 runs to 14 residues. V was cut by 5 bases and J by 4 bases, with 12 bases left in between. The CDR3 sequence: CATSQEPRNQPQHF. DNA of the CDR3: TGTGCCACCAGCCAAGAACCGAGAAATCAGCCCCAGCATTTT.

J is TRBJ1-5 and V is TRBV18; 7 nucleotides match TRBD1. Looked up from germline, CDR1 is KGHSH and CDR2 is LQKENI. This CDR3 spans 14 amino acids. Trimming cost V 3 bases and J 6 bases; bases outside gene matches: 5. The CDR3 DNA is TGTGCCAGCTCACCCGGGACAGCCGGTCAGCCCCAGCATTTT. It yields the protein CASSPGTAGQPQHF.

The J gene is TRBJ2-3, the V gene TRBV7-2, with a tentative D call TRBD2 (6 bases). This CDR3 has 15 residues. CDR1 is SGHTA, CDR2 FQGNSA, per germline. The V and J ends lost 0 bases and 7 bases respectively, with 14 bases between them. CDR3 in DNA: TGTGCCAGCAGCTTAGCAGGCGGGGCTCTTTATACGCAGTATTTT. Translating gives CASSLAGGALYTQYF.

This chain's CDR3 is CASSQDLGARDTQYF. The CDR3 bases are TGTGCCAGCAGCCAAGATCTTGGGGCGAGAGATACGCAGTATTTT. V and J are TRBV4-2 and TRBJ2-3, with TRBD1 as a possible D gene (5 bases). The CDR3 contains 15 residues. V was clipped by 0 bases and J by 5 bases, with 12 bases between them. Germline values: CDR1 LGHNA, CDR2 YNFKEQ.

The gene calls are TRBV28 and TRBJ1-1; possible D gene TRBD1, 6 bases. Germline CDR1 reads MDHEN; CDR2 reads SYDVKM. The V gene lost 5 bases and the J gene lost 4 bases, with 17 bases spanning the gap. This CDR3 is built from 15 residues. The CDR3 spells CASSPPRGGVTEAFF. The CDR3, as DNA: TGTGCCAGCAGTCCCCCGAGGGGGGGCGTCACTGAAGCTTTCTTT.

The rearrangement links TRBV5-4 to TRBJ2-5; weak D call: TRBD2 (5 bases). Germline V gene lookup returns CDR1 SGHNT and CDR2 YYREEE (reference sequence). CDR3 length equals 14 residues. V gave up 4 bases and J gave up 0 bases, with 10 bases separating them. In DNA form, the CDR3 reads TGTGCCAGCAGCAGAAGGGAGTACCAAGAGACCCAGTACTTC. It is translated as CASSRREYQETQYF.

V and J are TRBV6-1 and TRBJ1-4; the D is unclear. CDR1 and CDR2 from the germline V gene are MNHNS and SASEGT. The CDR3 consists of 13 residues. V lost 7 bases and J lost 0, with 6 bases in between. DNA of the CDR3: TGTGCCAGCAAAACAGCAACTAATGAAAAACTGTTTTTT. It encodes CASKTATNEKLFF.

This CDR3 is CATTQSMGGELFF. The CDR3, as DNA: TGTGCCACCACCCAGAGCATGGGCGGGGAGCTGTTTTTT. This chain uses TRBV7-8 with TRBJ2-2, with D unresolved. Per the germline V gene, CDR1 is SGHVS and CDR2 is FQNEAQ. V was clipped by 10 bases and J by 7 bases, with 16 bases between them. CDR3 size: 13 residues.